This is a list of T cell receptor beta chains from one sample in a study of PD-1 blockade in classical Hodgkin lymphoma. Some clones are missing from TCRdb's copy, which holds only in-frame ones; the method was immunoSEQ multiplex PCR. The sample lists about 45,000 clones, roughly 70% occurring once. Sequenced here: peripheral blood mononuclear cells (PBMCs), sampled before the second cycle of nivolumab. Every receptor here comes from a human donor with classical Hodgkin lymphoma. CDR3s include the opening cysteine and the closing phenylalanine or tryptophan. D genes are given only for firm matches. Clone size, where shown, is once, few, many, or a class for clones that have expanded.

J,D,V,size,DNA,CDR3
TRBJ2-5,NA,TRBV6-5,few,TGTGCCAGCAGTTACTCGGGGGGCCGGAAGACCCAGTACTTC,CASSYSGGRKTQYF
TRBJ1-2,TRBD1,TRBV7-8,NA,TGTGCCAGCAGCTCATACCGGCAGGGGGCGAATGGCTACACCTTC,CASSSYRQGANGYTF
TRBJ2-7,TRBD2,TRBV27,NA,TGTGCCAGCACTCGATACAGTAATAGCGGGAGGGCTAGTGAGCAGTACTTC,CASTRYSNSGRASEQYF
TRBJ1-1,NA,TRBV11-1,NA,TGTGCCAGCAGGGTCAGCACTGAAGCTTTCTTT,CASRVSTEAFF
TRBJ2-1,NA,TRBV5-4,NA,TGTGCCAGCAGCTTGGAAGGGGCCGGAGAGCAGTTCTTC,CASSLEGAGEQFF
TRBJ2-3,NA,TRBV7-8,NA,TGTGCCAGCAGCTTAGAGGATACGCAGTATTTT,CASSLEDTQYF
TRBJ2-1,TRBD2,TRBV15,NA,TGTGCCACCAGCACTAGAGGCGGGGGACGATACAATGAGCAGTTCTTC,CATSTRGGGRYNEQFF
TRBJ2-2,NA,TRBV30,NA,TGTGCCTGTGGAGTCCCACCTTTAGGGAACACCGGGGAGCTGTTTTTT,CACGVPPLGNTGELFF
TRBJ2-3,TRBD2,TRBV19,NA,TGTGCCAGTAGTATGACTAGCGGGAGCTTCACAGATACGCAGTATTTT,CASSMTSGSFTDTQYF
TRBJ1-1,TRBD1,TRBV19,NA,TGTGCCACTCAAGACAGGGTGGACACTGAAGCTTTCTTT,CATQDRVDTEAFF
TRBJ2-2,TRBD2,TRBV7-9,few,TGTGCCAGCAGCTTTTCCGGGGGGAGCACCGGGGAGCTGTTTTTT,CASSFSGGSTGELFF
TRBJ2-3,NA,TRBV5-1,NA,TGCGCCAGCAGCTTGATCTGGTTCGCAGATACGCAGTATTTT,CASSLIWFADTQYF
TRBJ1-3,NA,TRBV29-1,NA,TGCAGCACTCAGCGAATCTCTGGAAACACCATATATTTT,CSTQRISGNTIYF
TRBJ2-1,TRBD1,TRBV19,NA,TGTGCCAGTAGTATCACGTCCGGACAGGTTGAGCAGTTCTTC,CASSITSGQVEQFF
TRBJ2-6,NA,TRBV6-6,NA,TGTGCCAGCAGTTACGGCACTGGGGCCAACGTCCTGACTTTC,CASSYGTGANVLTF
TRBJ2-1,NA,TRBV28,NA,TGTGCCAGCAGTTTCGGGGTCGAAGACTACAATGAGCAGTTCTTC,CASSFGVEDYNEQFF
TRBJ2-3,NA,TRBV2,NA,TGTGCCAGCCGGTACAGCGCAGATACGCAGTATTTT,CASRYSADTQYF
TRBJ2-7,TRBD2,TRBV2,NA,TGTGCCAGCAGTGAAGCGCTTGAGCGGAGTTATTCGGGGGGGCGCCTGCTCTACGAGCAGTACTTC,CASSEALERSYSGGRLLYEQYF
TRBJ2-1,TRBD2,TRBV9,NA,TGTGCCAGCAGCGTAGCTCGGGCCGGGACTAACTACAATGAGCAGTTCTTC,CASSVARAGTNYNEQFF
TRBJ2-1,NA,TRBV5-1,once,TGCGCCAGCAGCTTAGGCCTGGCGGGGGCGTCTGGCCACAATGAGCAGTTCTTC,CASSLGLAGASGHNEQFF
TRBJ1-1,NA,TRBV6-5,NA,TGTGCCAGCAGGGGAGGGTTAGGAACTGAAGCTTTCTTT,CASRGGLGTEAFF
TRBJ1-2,TRBD1,TRBV7-2,NA,TGTGCCAGCAGTCGGACAGGGGGCGCGGGTGGCTACACCTTC,CASSRTGGAGGYTF
TRBJ2-3,NA,TRBV9,NA,TGTGCCAGCAGCGTAGTTGAGGGGGGGACGGATACGCAGTATTTT,CASSVVEGGTDTQYF
TRBJ2-2,TRBD1,TRBV5-8,NA,TGTGCCAGCAGCTTGCTCGGGACAGTCAACACCGGGGAGCTGTTTTTT,CASSLLGTVNTGELFF
TRBJ2-2,TRBD1,TRBV7-8,NA,TGTGCCAGCAGCTGGCGGGACAGGGTTACCGGGGAGCTGTTTTTT,CASSWRDRVTGELFF
TRBJ2-7,TRBD1,TRBV29-1,few,TGCAGCGTTGCGGGACAGGGTTATTACGAGCAGTACTTC,CSVAGQGYYEQYF
TRBJ1-2,TRBD1,TRBV2,few,TGTGCCAGCAGTGAATGGGGACAGGGGGAGGGCTACACCTTC,CASSEWGQGEGYTF
TRBJ2-5,NA,TRBV7-8,few,TGTGCCAGCAGCCCAAAGGGGCGGGTTTCGGAGACCCAGTACTTC,CASSPKGRVSETQYF
TRBJ2-7,TRBD2,TRBV28,medium-sized,TGTGCCAGTTCCTCTGACCTAGCGGGCTACGAGCAGTACTTC,CASSSDLAGYEQYF
TRBJ1-3,NA,TRBV19,NA,TGTGCCAGTAGTATAGAGGGGTCAGGGTGGGTTGGAAACACCATATATTTT,CASSIEGSGWVGNTIYF
TRBJ2-7,NA,TRBV9,NA,TGTGCCAGCAGCGCCACCGGGACGGCGACCTACGAGCAGTACTTC,CASSATGTATYEQYF
TRBJ2-7,NA,TRBV4-2,NA,TGTGCCAGCAGCCAAGATGGAAGAGTAGGGAACGAGCAGTACTTC,CASSQDGRVGNEQYF
TRBJ2-7,TRBD2,TRBV6-5,NA,TGTGCCAGCAGTTACTTGACTAGCGGGAGTGACGAGCAGTACTTC,CASSYLTSGSDEQYF
TRBJ1-2,TRBD1,TRBV5-1,NA,TGCGCCAGCAGCTCAGGACTACAGGGGAGCCTACATGGCTACACCTTC,CASSSGLQGSLHGYTF
TRBJ1-1,NA,TRBV6-6,NA,TGTGCCAGCAGTTACCGGGGTTTCACTGAAGCTTTCTTT,CASSYRGFTEAFF
TRBJ2-7,NA,TRBV6-6,NA,TGTGCCAGCAGTTATTCGAGGCTTCGAACGGCCTACGAGCAGTACTTC,CASSYSRLRTAYEQYF
TRBJ1-1,TRBD1,TRBV4-3,NA,TGCGCCAGCAGTAGTTACAGGGGAATGAACACTGAAGCTTTCTTT,CASSSYRGMNTEAFF
TRBJ2-7,NA,TRBV4-1,NA,TGCGCCAGCAGCCAAGAACGGGCAGGGCGCTCCTACGAGCAGTACTTC,CASSQERAGRSYEQYF
TRBJ2-7,NA,TRBV6-6,few,TGTGCCAGCAGTTACTCGTGGGAGGAGCAGTACTTC,CASSYSWEEQYF
TRBJ1-2,NA,TRBV6-5,NA,TGTGCCAGCCAAGGAACTAGTTCAGGGAGCCGCGGCTACACCTTC,CASQGTSSGSRGYTF
TRBJ1-5,NA,TRBV30,few,TGTGCCTGGAGAAAGGACCACCAGCCCCAGCATTTT,CAWRKDHQPQHF
TRBJ1-3,NA,TRBV9,NA,TGTGCCAGCAGCGTTTCGAACTCTGGAAACACCATATATTTT,CASSVSNSGNTIYF
TRBJ1-5,TRBD1,TRBV27,NA,TGTGCCAGCAGTTCGGGAGGGACAGAAATTAATCAGCCCCAGCATTTT,CASSSGGTEINQPQHF
TRBJ2-7,NA,TRBV14,NA,TGTGCCAGCAGCCAAGGGGCGAGCTACGAGCAGTACTTC,CASSQGASYEQYF
TRBJ2-7,TRBD1,TRBV7-3,once,TGTGCCAGCAGTTGGGGGACAGGGGGCACCTACGAGCAGTACTTC,CASSWGTGGTYEQYF